Each of the 24 T cell receptor beta chains below was sequenced from the same sample in a study of blood T cell repertoires in COVID-19. Clones were sequenced by immunoSEQ multiplex PCR, and TCRdb holds only the in-frame ones, with some missing. The profile covers 50,000 or so clones, with roughly 87% appearing a single time and 7.4% taken by the ten largest. The specimen was peripheral blood. The receptors stem from a man aged 55 to 70 with active COVID-19.

The chain recombines TRBV9 with TRBJ2-7; D not certain. Trimming took 0 bases from V and 2 from J, leaving 9 bases between them. Looked up from germline, CDR1 is SGDLS and CDR2 is YYNGEE. This CDR3 has 14 amino acids. For the CDR3, the DNA is TGTGCCAGCAGCGTAGGGGCAGAGCCCTACGAGCAGTACTTC. Translating it yields CASSVGAEPYEQYF.

This chain joins TRBV9 and TRBJ2-1, with 8 bases matching TRBD2. The V and J ends lost 1 base and 6 bases, in that order; junction bases with no gene match: 6. CDR1 and CDR2 (germline): SGDLS, YYNGEE. This CDR3 has 15 residues. DNA for the CDR3: TGTGCCAGCAGCGTAAGGGCGGGGGGAACCAATGAGCAGTTCTTC. Translating it yields CASSVRAGGTNEQFF.

This clone has just one count. The chain links TRBV6-6 to TRBJ1-2; possible D gene TRBD1, 5 bases. Germline V gene lookup returns CDR1 MNHNY and CDR2 SVGAGI (reference sequence). CDR3 size: 11 residues. Trimming took 7 bases from V and 3 from J, leaving 6 bases between them. CDR3 DNA sequence: TGTGCCAGCAAAGGGGACTATGGCTACACCTTC. It translates to CASKGDYGYTF.

V usage is TRBV6-5 and J usage is TRBJ2-7; maybe TRBD1 (5 bases). The CDR3 spans 15 residues. V lost 0 bases to trimming and J lost 1 base, with 10 bases between them. The germline V gene encodes CDR1 MNHEY and CDR2 SVGAGI. The CDR3 DNA reads as TGTGCCAGCAGTTACTCGATTGACAGTTCCTACGAGCAGTACTTC. Translation gives CASSYSIDSSYEQYF.

CDR3 DNA: TGTGCCAGCAGTTCCTCGGGACAGGGGTTATTGGGAGGCTACACCTTC. The encoded protein is CASSSSGQGLLGGYTF. The chain links TRBV28 to TRBJ1-2; 10 nucleotides match TRBD1. Per germline, CDR1 MDHEN and CDR2 SYDVKM. There are 16 residues in the CDR3. The ends lost 4 bases at V and 8 bases at J; junction bases unmatched: 13.

This clone was found a few times. The chain employs TRBV6-4 and TRBJ2-2; D is undetermined. Trimming removed 3 bases at V and 7 bases at J, with 6 bases between. The length of the CDR3 is 12 residues. CDR1 and CDR2 (germline): MRHNA, SNTAGT. This chain's CDR3 is CASSDNGGELFF. DNA of the CDR3: TGTGCCAGCAGTGATAACGGCGGGGAGCTGTTTTTT.

The chain carries TRBV5-6 and TRBJ1-1, with D possibly matching TRBD1 (5 bases). V was clipped by 1 base and J by 7 bases, with 14 bases between them. From germline, CDR1 is SGHDT and CDR2 YYEEEE. The CDR3 covers 14 residues. CDR3 region: CASSLLRVFGEAFF. CDR3 sequence (DNA): TGTGCCAGCAGCTTGCTCAGGGTATTCGGTGAAGCTTTCTTT.

V and J are TRBV30 and TRBJ1-2, with D tentatively TRBD1 (6 bases). In germline, CDR1 is GTSNPN, CDR2 SVGIG (reference sequence). Trimming removed 0 bases at V and 4 bases at J, with 21 bases between. The CDR3 has 17 residues. This CDR3 is CAWSVPPPTGWGYGYTF. The CDR3 DNA reads TGTGCCTGGAGTGTACCCCCCCCGACAGGCTGGGGCTATGGCTACACCTTC.

The V call is TRBV19, the J call TRBJ1-6; weak D call: TRBD1 (6 bases). The V gene lost 6 bases and the J gene lost 8 bases, with 14 bases spanning the gap. This CDR3 comprises 14 residues. Germline CDR1 LNHDA, CDR2 SQIVND (reference sequence). The CDR3 region is CASSGPRGDSPLHF. CDR3 sequence (DNA): TGTGCCAGTAGCGGGCCCAGGGGCGATTCACCCCTCCACTTT.

This chain connects TRBV9 to TRBJ1-1, with 7 bases aligning to TRBD1. This CDR3 is built from 16 residues. Per germline, CDR1 SGDLS and CDR2 YYNGEE. The V and J ends lost 0 bases and 4 bases, in that order; junction bases with no gene match: 9. CDR3 nucleotides: TGTGCCAGCAGCGTAGGCCTCCGACAGGGCGGCACTGAAGCTTTCTTT. Translating it yields CASSVGLRQGGTEAFF.

The V gene is TRBV24-1, the J gene TRBJ2-3; D is perhaps TRBD2 (5 bases). V lost 3 bases to trimming and J lost 2 bases, with 8 bases between them. The germline gives CDR1 KGHDR, CDR2 SFDVKD. The CDR3 totals 14 residues. In DNA form, the CDR3 reads TGTGCCACCAGTGATCTAGCAGACACAGATACGCAGTATTTT. Its translation is CATSDLADTDTQYF.

The chain combines TRBV3-1 (or the pseudogene TRBV3-2) with TRBJ1-1; a weak D match, TRBD1 (6 bases). The CDR3 contains 13 residues. Germline V gene lookup returns CDR1 LGHDT and CDR2 YNNKEL (reference sequence). Trimming stripped 4 bases from V and 1 base from J, with 7 bases between. Here the CDR3 reads CASSPTGNTEAFF. CDR3 DNA: TGTGCCAGCAGCCCGACAGGGAACACTGAAGCTTTCTTT.

The V call is TRBV30, the J call TRBJ2-3, with no clear D. V was clipped by 5 bases and J by 0 bases, with 18 bases between them. The CDR3 covers 16 residues. Per germline, CDR1 GTSNPN and CDR2 SVGIG (reference sequence). The CDR3 bases are TGTGCCTGGTCCAAAGCCAGCGTAACTAGCACAGATACGCAGTATTTT. This translates into CAWSKASVTSTDTQYF.

This sequence joins TRBV5-5 and TRBJ2-1; TRBD2 agrees at 9 bases. This CDR3 region has 16 residues. Trimming removed 1 base from V and 8 bases from J; junction bases left unmatched: 10. The V gene's germline CDR1 is SGHKS and CDR2 YYEKEE (reference sequence). Here the CDR3 reads CASSLHASGARDEQFF. The CDR3 DNA follows: TGTGCCAGCAGCTTGCATGCTAGCGGGGCGAGGGATGAGCAGTTCTTC.

This chain joins TRBV19 and TRBJ2-5; 8 bases map to TRBD2. The CDR3 extends over 15 amino acids. The V gene's germline CDR1 is LNHDA and CDR2 SQIVND (reference sequence). With 5 bases clipped from V and 1 base from J, the junction kept 6 bases outside the gene matches. The CDR3 is CASSSQRGPQETQYF. The CDR3 nucleotides read TGTGCCAGTAGTTCCCAGCGGGGGCCCCAAGAGACCCAGTACTTC.

The chain recombines TRBV4-1 with TRBJ2-7; 14 bases match TRBD2. Germline trimming cut 2 bases from V and 9 bases from J; bases unmatched to any gene: 9. There are 16 residues in the CDR3. Germline values: CDR1 MGHRA, CDR2 YSYEKL. This CDR3 reads CASSQQGTSGGYGQYF. The CDR3 DNA follows: TGCGCCAGCAGCCAACAAGGGACTAGCGGGGGTTATGGGCAGTACTTC.

The table lists this clone with a few counts. J is TRBJ2-7 and V is TRBV5-1, with 7 bases that match TRBD1. The CDR3 runs 16 residues. Germline V CDR1 and CDR2: SGHRS, YFSETQ. V was clipped by 5 bases and J by 10 bases; unmatched bases: 21. CDR3 DNA: TGCGCCAGCAGTTATATTTCGCCGCGACAGGGATTTTTACAGTACTTC. The encoded protein is CASSYISPRQGFLQYF. Complete variable domain (other parts from reference TRBV5-1 and TRBJ2-7): KAGVTQTPRYLIKTRGQQVTLSCSPISGHRSVSWYQQTPGQGLQFLFEYFSETQRNKGNFPGRFSGRQFSNSRSEMNVSTLELGDSALYLCASSYISPRQGFLQYFGPGTRLTVT.

The rearrangement joins TRBV7-9 to TRBJ1-3; D possibly corresponds to TRBD1 (6 bases). Deletions cut 3 bases from V and 1 base from J, with 13 bases between. CDR3 length: 16 residues. CDR1 SEHNR and CDR2 FQNEAQ come from the germline V gene (reference sequence). The CDR3 bases are TGTGCCAGCAGCTTTGGTCAGGGGCAATCTGGAAACACCATATATTTT. This gives the protein CASSFGQGQSGNTIYF.

This chain uses TRBV27 with TRBJ2-1, with 8 bases identical to TRBD2. The V gene end was trimmed by 2 bases and the J gene end by 7 bases; junction bases not matched to a gene: 13. The CDR3 has 17 amino acids. Germline V CDR1 and CDR2: MNHEY, SMNVEV (reference sequence). The CDR3 region has the DNA TGTGCCAGCAGTTTAGGGGCCTTGGCTAGCGGGTTAAATGAGCAGTTCTTC. Its protein product is CASSLGALASGLNEQFF.

The chain links TRBV19 to TRBJ1-5, with 8 positions matching TRBD1. This CDR3 has 14 residues. CDR1 and CDR2 from the germline V gene are LNHDA and SQIVND (reference sequence). V lost 4 bases to trimming and J lost 7 bases; unmatched junction nucleotides: 6. The CDR3 nucleotides read TGTGCCAGTAGTAAGGACAGGGCGGGGCAGCCCCAGCATTTT. Amino acids: CASSKDRAGQPQHF.

The chain has TRBV6-1 and TRBJ2-4; D not certain. V was trimmed by 2 bases and J by 1 base, leaving 6 bases between them. The CDR3 loop spans 14 amino acids. In germline, CDR1 is MNHNS, CDR2 SASEGT. Here the CDR3 reads CASSEFRAKNIQYF. In nucleotides, the CDR3 is TGTGCCAGCAGTGAATTCAGGGCCAAAAACATTCAGTACTTC.

The rearrangement uses TRBV4-1 and TRBJ2-7; 7 bases map to TRBD1. The junction had 5 bases not matched to a gene; V was cut back by 3 bases and J by 0 bases. Germline V gene lookup returns CDR1 MGHRA and CDR2 YSYEKL. CDR3 length: 15 amino acids. CDR3 bases: TGCGCCAGCAGCCAGGGGGACAGACCCTCCTACGAGCAGTACTTC. Translating it yields CASSQGDRPSYEQYF.

This clone was observed a single time. This chain joins TRBV4-2 and TRBJ1-1, with D possibly TRBD1 on 5 matching bases. Germline V gene sequence: CDR1 LGHNA, CDR2 YNFKEQ. Trimming removed 1 base from V and 6 bases from J, with 18 bases in between. The CDR3 runs to 16 residues. The CDR3 protein is CASSQVGSGQQAEAFF. CDR3 in DNA: TGTGCCAGCAGCCAAGTGGGCTCGGGTCAACAGGCTGAAGCTTTCTTT.

The chain joins TRBV7-9 to TRBJ1-4, with 12 positions matching TRBD1. Germline CDR1 reads SEHNR; CDR2 reads FQNEAQ (reference sequence). Trimming removed 6 bases from V and 5 bases from J; junction bases left unmatched: 7. The CDR3 covers 16 residues. CDR3 coding DNA: TGTGCCAGCAGACGGGACAGGGGGCAGGAGAATGAAAAACTGTTTTTT. This translates into CASRRDRGQENEKLFF.